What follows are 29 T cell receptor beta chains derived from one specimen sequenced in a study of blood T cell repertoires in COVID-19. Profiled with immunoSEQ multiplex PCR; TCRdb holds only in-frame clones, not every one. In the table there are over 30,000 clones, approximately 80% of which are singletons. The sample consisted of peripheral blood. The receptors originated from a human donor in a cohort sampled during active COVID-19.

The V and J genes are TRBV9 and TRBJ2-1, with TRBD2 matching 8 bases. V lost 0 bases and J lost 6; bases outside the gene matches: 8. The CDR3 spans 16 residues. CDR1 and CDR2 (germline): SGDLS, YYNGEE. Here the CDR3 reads CASSVAPLAGGNEQFF. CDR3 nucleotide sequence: TGTGCCAGCAGCGTAGCCCCCCTAGCGGGTGGCAATGAGCAGTTCTTC.

Here the CDR3 DNA reads TGTGCCAGCGGCGGACATGGGAACACTGAAGCTTTCTTT. Its translation: CASGGHGNTEAFF. The V gene is TRBV28, the J gene TRBJ1-1, with D maybe TRBD1 (5 bases). Per germline, CDR1 MDHEN and CDR2 SYDVKM. The CDR3 extends over 13 amino acids. V lost 8 bases, J lost 1 base, and 11 bases lay in between.

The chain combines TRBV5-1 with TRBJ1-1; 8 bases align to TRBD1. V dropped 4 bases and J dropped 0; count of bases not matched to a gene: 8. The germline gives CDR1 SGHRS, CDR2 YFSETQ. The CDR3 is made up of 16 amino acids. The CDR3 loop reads CASSRLPGQVNTEAFF. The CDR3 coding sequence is TGCGCCAGCAGCCGCTTACCGGGACAGGTGAACACTGAAGCTTTCTTT.

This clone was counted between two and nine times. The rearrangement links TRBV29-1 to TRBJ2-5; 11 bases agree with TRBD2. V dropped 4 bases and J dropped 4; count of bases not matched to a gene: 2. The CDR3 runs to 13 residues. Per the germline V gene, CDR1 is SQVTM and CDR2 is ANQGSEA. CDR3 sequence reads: CSVGGLAGETQYF. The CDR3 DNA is TGCAGCGTTGGTGGACTAGCGGGAGAGACCCAGTACTTC.

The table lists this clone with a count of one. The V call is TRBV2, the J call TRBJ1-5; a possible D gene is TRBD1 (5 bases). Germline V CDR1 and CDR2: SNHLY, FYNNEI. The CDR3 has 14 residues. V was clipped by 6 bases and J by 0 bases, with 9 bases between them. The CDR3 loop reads CASSDSHSNQPQHF. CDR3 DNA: TGTGCCAGCAGCGACAGTCATAGCAATCAGCCCCAGCATTTT.

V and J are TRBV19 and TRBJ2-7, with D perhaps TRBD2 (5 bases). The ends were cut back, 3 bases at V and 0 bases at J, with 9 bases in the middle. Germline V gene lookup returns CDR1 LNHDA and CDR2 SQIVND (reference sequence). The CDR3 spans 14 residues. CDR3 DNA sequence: TGTGCCAGTAGTATGGGGAGCTTCTCCTACGAGCAGTACTTC. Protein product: CASSMGSFSYEQYF.

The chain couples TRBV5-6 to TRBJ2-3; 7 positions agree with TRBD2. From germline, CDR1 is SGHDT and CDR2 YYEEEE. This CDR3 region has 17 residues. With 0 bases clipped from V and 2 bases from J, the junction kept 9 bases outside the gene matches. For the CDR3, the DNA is TGTGCCAGCAGCTTGGGCGAGCTTAGACTAGCCACAGATACGCAGTATTTT. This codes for CASSLGELRLATDTQYF.

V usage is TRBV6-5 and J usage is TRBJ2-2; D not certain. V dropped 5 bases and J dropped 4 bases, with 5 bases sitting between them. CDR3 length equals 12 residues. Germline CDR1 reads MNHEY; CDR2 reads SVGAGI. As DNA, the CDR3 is TGTGCCAGCAGTCAATTCACCGGGGAGCTGTTTTTT. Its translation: CASSQFTGELFF.

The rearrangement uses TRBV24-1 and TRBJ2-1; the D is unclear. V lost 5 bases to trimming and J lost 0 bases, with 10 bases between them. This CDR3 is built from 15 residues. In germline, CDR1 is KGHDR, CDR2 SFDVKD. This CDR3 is CATSGAALSYNEQFF. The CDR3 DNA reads TGTGCCACCAGTGGCGCGGCCCTCTCCTACAATGAGCAGTTCTTC.

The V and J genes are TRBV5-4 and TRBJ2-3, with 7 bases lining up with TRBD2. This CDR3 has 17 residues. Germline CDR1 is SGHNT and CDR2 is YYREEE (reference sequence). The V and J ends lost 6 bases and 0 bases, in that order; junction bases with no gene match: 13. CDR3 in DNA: TGTGCCAGCATGATGGGAGGGTCGGGCCCGAGCACAGATACGCAGTATTTT. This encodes CASMMGGSGPSTDTQYF. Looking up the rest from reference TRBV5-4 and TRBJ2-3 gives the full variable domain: ETGVTQSPTHLIKTRGQQVTLRCSSQSGHNTVSWYQQALGQGPQFIFQYYREEENGRGNFPPRFSGLQFPNYSSELNVNALELDDSALYLCASMMGGSGPSTDTQYFGPGTRLTVL.

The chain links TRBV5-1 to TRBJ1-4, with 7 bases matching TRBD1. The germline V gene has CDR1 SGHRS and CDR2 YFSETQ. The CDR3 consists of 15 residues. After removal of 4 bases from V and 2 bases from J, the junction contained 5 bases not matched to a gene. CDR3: CASSTGQITNEKLFF. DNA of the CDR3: TGCGCCAGCAGCACGGGACAGATTACTAATGAAAAACTGTTTTTT.

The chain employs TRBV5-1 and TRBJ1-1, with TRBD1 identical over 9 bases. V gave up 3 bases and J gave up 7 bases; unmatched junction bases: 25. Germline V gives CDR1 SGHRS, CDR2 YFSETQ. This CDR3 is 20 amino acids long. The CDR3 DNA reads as TGCGCCAGCAGCTCAATACGAAGCTCGGGCACAGGGGGCGTTTCACATGAAGCTTTCTTT. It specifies CASSSIRSSGTGGVSHEAFF.

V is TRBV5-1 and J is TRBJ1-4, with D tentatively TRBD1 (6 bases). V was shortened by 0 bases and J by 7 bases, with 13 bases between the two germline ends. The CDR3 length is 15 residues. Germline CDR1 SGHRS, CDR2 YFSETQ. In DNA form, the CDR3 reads TGCGCCAGCAGCTTGGTAGGGGCCAGGGGTGAAAAACTGTTTTTT. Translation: CASSLVGARGEKLFF.

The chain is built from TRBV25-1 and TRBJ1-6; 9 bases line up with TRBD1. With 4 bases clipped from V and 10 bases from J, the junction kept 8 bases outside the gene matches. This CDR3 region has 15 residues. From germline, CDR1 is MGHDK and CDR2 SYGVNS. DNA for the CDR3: TGTGCCAGCAGTGTTTCGACAGGGGGATTATCACCCCTCCACTTT. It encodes CASSVSTGGLSPLHF. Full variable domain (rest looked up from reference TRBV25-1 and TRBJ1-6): EADIYQTPRYLVIGTGKKITLECSQTMGHDKMYWYQQDPGMELHLIHYSYGVNSTEKGDLSSESTVSRIRTEHFPLTLESARPSHTSQYLCASSVSTGGLSPLHFGNGTRLTVT.

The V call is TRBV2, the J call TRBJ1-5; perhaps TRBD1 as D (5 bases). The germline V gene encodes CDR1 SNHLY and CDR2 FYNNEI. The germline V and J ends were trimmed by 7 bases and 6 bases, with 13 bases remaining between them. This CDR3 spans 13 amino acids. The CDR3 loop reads CASTPGMFQPQHF. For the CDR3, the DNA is TGTGCCAGCACTCCAGGGATGTTTCAGCCCCAGCATTTT. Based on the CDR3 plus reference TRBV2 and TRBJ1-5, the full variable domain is EPEVTQTPSHQVTQMGQEVILRCVPISNHLYFYWYRQILGQKVEFLVSFYNNEISEKSEIFDDQFSVERPDGSNFTLKIRSTKLEDSAMYFCASTPGMFQPQHFGDGTRLSIL.

Here the CDR3 reads CASSDTGTNLYNEQFF. The CDR3 bases are TGTGCCAGCAGTGACACCGGGACAAACTTATACAATGAGCAGTTCTTC. The V and J genes are TRBV6-1 and TRBJ2-1, with D maybe TRBD1 (6 bases). The V and J ends lost 3 bases and 4 bases respectively, with 16 bases between them. From germline, CDR1 is MNHNS and CDR2 SASEGT. The CDR3 is 16 amino acids.

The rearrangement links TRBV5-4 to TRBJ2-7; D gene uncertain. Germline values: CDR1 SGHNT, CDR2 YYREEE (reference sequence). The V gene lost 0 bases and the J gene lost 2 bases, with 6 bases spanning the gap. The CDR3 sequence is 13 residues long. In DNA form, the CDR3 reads TGTGCCAGCAGCTTGGACAGTCCCTACGAGCAGTACTTC. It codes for CASSLDSPYEQYF.

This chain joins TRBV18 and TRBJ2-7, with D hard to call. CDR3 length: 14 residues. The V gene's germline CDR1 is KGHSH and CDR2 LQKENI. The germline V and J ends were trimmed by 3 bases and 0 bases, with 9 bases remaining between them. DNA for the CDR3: TGTGCCAGCTCACCTCTTCTTTACTCCTACGAGCAGTACTTC. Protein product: CASSPLLYSYEQYF. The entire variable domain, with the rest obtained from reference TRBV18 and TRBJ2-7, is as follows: NAGVMQNPRHLVRRRGQEARLRCSPMKGHSHVYWYRQLPEEGLKFMVYLQKENIIDESGMPKERFSAEFPKEGPSILRIQQVVRGDSAAYFCASSPLLYSYEQYFGPGTRLTVT.

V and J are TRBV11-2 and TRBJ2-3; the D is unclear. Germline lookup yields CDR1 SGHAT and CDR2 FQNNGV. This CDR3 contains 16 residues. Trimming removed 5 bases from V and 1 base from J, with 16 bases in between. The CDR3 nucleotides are TGTGCCAGCAGCGTAGGGCGACTTTCCCGCACAGATACGCAGTATTTT. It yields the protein CASSVGRLSRTDTQYF.

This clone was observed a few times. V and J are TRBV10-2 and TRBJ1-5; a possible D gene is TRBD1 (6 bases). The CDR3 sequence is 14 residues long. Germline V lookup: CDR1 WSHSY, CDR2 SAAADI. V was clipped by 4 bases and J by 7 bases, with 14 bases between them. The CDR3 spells CASSAERGFQPQHF. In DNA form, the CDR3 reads TGCGCCAGCAGTGCGGAGAGGGGGTTCCAGCCCCAGCATTTT.

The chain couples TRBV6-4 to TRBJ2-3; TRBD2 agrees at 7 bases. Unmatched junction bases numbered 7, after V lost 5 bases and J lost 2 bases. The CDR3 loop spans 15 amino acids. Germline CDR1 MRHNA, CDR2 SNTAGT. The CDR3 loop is CASSQGGHHTDTQYF. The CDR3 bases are TGTGCCAGCAGTCAGGGAGGGCACCACACAGATACGCAGTATTTT.

The CDR3 DNA reads TGTGCCAGCAGCCCATCCCAAACCGGGACAGGTAAATTTGAAGCTTTCTTT. This gives the protein CASSPSQTGTGKFEAFF. The chain employs TRBV5-5 and TRBJ1-1; TRBD1 aligns across 8 bases. The CDR3 runs to 17 residues. V gave up 4 bases and J gave up 7 bases; unmatched junction bases: 18. Germline V gene sequence: CDR1 SGHKS, CDR2 YYEKEE (reference sequence).

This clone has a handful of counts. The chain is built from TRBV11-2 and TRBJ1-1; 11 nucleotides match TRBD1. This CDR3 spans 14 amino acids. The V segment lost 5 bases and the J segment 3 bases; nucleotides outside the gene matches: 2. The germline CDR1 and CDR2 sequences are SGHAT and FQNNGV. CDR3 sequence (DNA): TGTGCCAGCAGCCCGGGACAGGGGGACACTGAAGCTTTCTTT. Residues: CASSPGQGDTEAFF.

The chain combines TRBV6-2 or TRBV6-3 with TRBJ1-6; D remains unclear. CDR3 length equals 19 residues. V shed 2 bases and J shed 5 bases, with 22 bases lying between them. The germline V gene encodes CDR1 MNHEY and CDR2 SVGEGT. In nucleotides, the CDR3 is TGTGCCAGCAGTTACGGTTTTATTCGTACTAGCGTGAATAATTCACCCCTCCACTTT. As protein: CASSYGFIRTSVNNSPLHF.

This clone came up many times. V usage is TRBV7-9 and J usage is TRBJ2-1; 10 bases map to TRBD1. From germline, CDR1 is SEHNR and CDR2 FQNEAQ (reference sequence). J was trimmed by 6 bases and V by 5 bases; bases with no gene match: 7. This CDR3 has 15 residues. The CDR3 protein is CASSRQGAQGNEQFF. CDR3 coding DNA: TGTGCCAGCAGCAGACAGGGGGCCCAAGGCAATGAGCAGTTCTTC.

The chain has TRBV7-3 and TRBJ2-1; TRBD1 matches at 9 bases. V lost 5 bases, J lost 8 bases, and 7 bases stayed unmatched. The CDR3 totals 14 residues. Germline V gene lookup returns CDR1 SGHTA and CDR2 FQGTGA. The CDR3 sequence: CASSRDRDLDEQFF. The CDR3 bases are TGTGCCAGCAGCAGGGACAGGGATCTAGATGAGCAGTTCTTC.

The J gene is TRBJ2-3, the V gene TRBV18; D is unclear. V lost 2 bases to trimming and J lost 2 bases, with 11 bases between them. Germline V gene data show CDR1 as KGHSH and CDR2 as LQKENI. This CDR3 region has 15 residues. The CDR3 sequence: CASSPGGRSTDTQYF. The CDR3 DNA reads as TGTGCCAGCTCACCAGGTGGCAGGTCCACAGATACGCAGTATTTT.

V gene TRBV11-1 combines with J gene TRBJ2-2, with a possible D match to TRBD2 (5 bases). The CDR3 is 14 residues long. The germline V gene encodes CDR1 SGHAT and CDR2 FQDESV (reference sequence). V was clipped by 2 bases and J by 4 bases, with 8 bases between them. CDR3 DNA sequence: TGTGCCAGCAGCTTAATTGGGAGCACCGGGGAGCTGTTTTTT. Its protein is CASSLIGSTGELFF.

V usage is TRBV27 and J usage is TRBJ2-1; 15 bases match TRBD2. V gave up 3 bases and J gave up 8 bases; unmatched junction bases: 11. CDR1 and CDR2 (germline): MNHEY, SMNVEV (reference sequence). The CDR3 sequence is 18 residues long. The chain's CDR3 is CASSLQVGLAGGFDEQFF. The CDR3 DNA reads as TGTGCCAGCAGTTTGCAGGTTGGACTAGCGGGAGGGTTCGATGAGCAGTTCTTC.